This is a list of T cell receptor beta chains from one sample in a study of T cell responses to AZD1222 COVID-19 vaccine. Profiling relied on immunoSEQ multiplex PCR, and the TCRdb table lists in-frame clones only, not all of them. The repertoire consists of some 130,000 clones, with roughly 93% occurring once and the leading ten covering approximately 6.9%. The specimen comprised peripheral blood, sampled 28 days after the second AZD1222 dose. These receptors originate from an adult who received the AZD1222 COVID-19 vaccine. Both conserved end residues are part of each CDR3. D genes are given only for firm matches. Clone size is shown for a subset of rows, as once, few, many or a class of expanded clone.

d_gene: NA; j_gene: TRBJ1-5; abundance: NA; v_gene: TRBV28; CDR3nt: TGTGCCAGCATCCAATCGGGTAGCAATCAGCCCCAGCATTTT; CDR3aa: CASIQSGSNQPQHF
d_gene: NA; j_gene: TRBJ2-1; abundance: few; v_gene: TRBV6-4; CDR3nt: TGTGCCAGCAGCCTTGGGGCCGGCTCCTACAATGAGCAGTTCTTC; CDR3aa: CASSLGAGSYNEQFF
d_gene: TRBD2; j_gene: TRBJ2-1; abundance: once; v_gene: TRBV4-2; CDR3nt: TGTGCCAGCAGCCCAATAGCGGGGTTTGTGGGCAATGAGCAGTTCTTC; CDR3aa: CASSPIAGFVGNEQFF
d_gene: TRBD1; j_gene: TRBJ1-6; abundance: NA; v_gene: TRBV7-2; CDR3nt: TGTGCCAGCAGCTTGTCCAGGGGGAATTCACCCCTCCACTTT; CDR3aa: CASSLSRGNSPLHF
d_gene: NA; j_gene: TRBJ1-5; abundance: NA; v_gene: TRBV4-2; CDR3nt: TGTGCCAGCAGCCAAGATGGCCAGGACAATCAGCCCCAGCATTTT; CDR3aa: CASSQDGQDNQPQHF
d_gene: NA; j_gene: TRBJ1-4; abundance: NA; v_gene: TRBV7-9; CDR3nt: TGTGCCAGCAGGCGAACAGAGTCAACTAATGAAAAACTGTTTTTT; CDR3aa: CASRRTESTNEKLFF
d_gene: TRBD2; j_gene: TRBJ2-1; abundance: NA; v_gene: TRBV6-4; CDR3nt: TGTGCCAGCAGTGACCTAGCGGGCAATGAGCAGTTCTTC; CDR3aa: CASSDLAGNEQFF
d_gene: TRBD2; j_gene: TRBJ2-5; abundance: NA; v_gene: TRBV30; CDR3nt: TGTGCCTGGAGTTCGCGGGGGGGCGGAGAGACCCAGTACTTC; CDR3aa: CAWSSRGGGETQYF
d_gene: NA; j_gene: TRBJ2-3; abundance: NA; v_gene: TRBV5-1; CDR3nt: TGCGCCAGCAGCTTGGGACAGGCCACAGATACGCAGTATTTT; CDR3aa: CASSLGQATDTQYF
d_gene: NA; j_gene: TRBJ1-5; abundance: NA; v_gene: TRBV4-1; CDR3nt: TGCGCCAGCAGCCAATACCAGGGCTTCGATCAGCCCCAGCATTTT; CDR3aa: CASSQYQGFDQPQHF
d_gene: TRBD1; j_gene: TRBJ1-1; abundance: NA; v_gene: TRBV18; CDR3nt: TGTGCCAGCTCACTGGACACAGGGGGCACTGAAGCTTTCTTT; CDR3aa: CASSLDTGGTEAFF
d_gene: NA; j_gene: TRBJ1-4; abundance: NA; v_gene: TRBV9; CDR3nt: TGTGCCAGCTCGGGGGCAGGGATAGAAAAACTGTTTTTT; CDR3aa: CASSGAGIEKLFF
d_gene: NA; j_gene: TRBJ1-2; abundance: NA; v_gene: TRBV5-4; CDR3nt: TGTGCCAGCAGCTTGGTAGACAGTGACCTCTATGGCTACACCTTC; CDR3aa: CASSLVDSDLYGYTF
d_gene: NA; j_gene: TRBJ1-2; abundance: NA; v_gene: TRBV10-3; CDR3nt: TGTGCCATCAGTGAGATTGGAGGAGACCCGAACTATGGCTACACCTTC; CDR3aa: CAISEIGGDPNYGYTF
d_gene: NA; j_gene: TRBJ2-3; abundance: NA; v_gene: TRBV7-2; CDR3nt: TGTGCCAGCAGCCCAACCAATACAGATACGCAGTATTTT; CDR3aa: CASSPTNTDTQYF
d_gene: NA; j_gene: TRBJ1-5; abundance: NA; v_gene: TRBV6-5; CDR3nt: TGTGCCAGCAGTTTAGTGGGACCAGGCAATCAGCCCCAGCATTTT; CDR3aa: CASSLVGPGNQPQHF
d_gene: TRBD1; j_gene: TRBJ2-1; abundance: NA; v_gene: TRBV7-2; CDR3nt: TGTGCCAGCAGCTCGATCATAAGGACAGGGGAAATTCAGTTCTTC; CDR3aa: CASSSIIRTGEIQFF
d_gene: NA; j_gene: TRBJ2-1; abundance: NA; v_gene: TRBV24-1; CDR3nt: TGTGCCACCAGTGATCCGTCCAGCTCCTACAATGAGCAGTTCTTC; CDR3aa: CATSDPSSSYNEQFF
d_gene: NA; j_gene: TRBJ1-2; abundance: NA; v_gene: TRBV7-9; CDR3nt: TGTGCCAGCAGCTTAGCAGTTCGGGGCCCCCTTAGGGGCTACACCTTC; CDR3aa: CASSLAVRGPLRGYTF
d_gene: TRBD1; j_gene: TRBJ1-5; abundance: NA; v_gene: TRBV28; CDR3nt: TGTGCCAGCAGCCAAATGAACAGGGGGCGAGGACAGCCCCAGCATTTT; CDR3aa: CASSQMNRGRGQPQHF
d_gene: NA; j_gene: TRBJ1-5; abundance: NA; v_gene: TRBV15; CDR3nt: TGTGCCACCAGCAGAGATCTCAGGGCCAATCAGCCCCAGCATTTT; CDR3aa: CATSRDLRANQPQHF
d_gene: NA; j_gene: TRBJ1-4; abundance: once; v_gene: TRBV2; CDR3nt: TGTGCCAGCATAGCTAACGGATATGAAAAACTGTTTTTT; CDR3aa: CASIANGYEKLFF
d_gene: NA; j_gene: TRBJ1-5; abundance: NA; v_gene: TRBV2; CDR3nt: TGTGCCAGCAGGGGAGACAGGTCCCAGGGTCAGCCCCAGCATTTT; CDR3aa: CASRGDRSQGQPQHF
d_gene: TRBD2; j_gene: TRBJ2-3; abundance: NA; v_gene: TRBV7-9; CDR3nt: TGTGCCAGCAGCCCGCGGGGACTAGCGGGGGGGCGCACAGATACGCAGTATTTT; CDR3aa: CASSPRGLAGGRTDTQYF
d_gene: NA; j_gene: TRBJ1-1; abundance: NA; v_gene: TRBV5-1; CDR3nt: TGCGCCAGCAATCTTGCGGGGAGCACTGAAGCTTTCTTT; CDR3aa: CASNLAGSTEAFF
d_gene: NA; j_gene: TRBJ1-2; abundance: once; v_gene: TRBV6-2/TRBV6-3; CDR3nt: TGTGCCAGCAGTGGAACAGGGATTATCTATGGCTACACCTTC; CDR3aa: CASSGTGIIYGYTF
d_gene: NA; j_gene: TRBJ1-2; abundance: NA; v_gene: TRBV2; CDR3nt: TGTGCCAGGAGGGGGGCGGATAACTATGGCTACACCTTC; CDR3aa: CARRGADNYGYTF
d_gene: NA; j_gene: TRBJ1-3; abundance: once; v_gene: TRBV6-5; CDR3nt: TGTGCCGGCCAGGACGAGGGCTTCGGAAACACCATATATTTT; CDR3aa: CAGQDEGFGNTIYF
d_gene: NA; j_gene: TRBJ2-2; abundance: NA; v_gene: TRBV9; CDR3nt: TGTGCCAGCAGCCCCCGGGACACCCGGAACACCGGGGAGCTGTTTTTT; CDR3aa: CASSPRDTRNTGELFF
d_gene: NA; j_gene: TRBJ1-5; abundance: NA; v_gene: TRBV10-3; CDR3nt: TGTGCCATCAGTGAGACATCTTATAGCAATCAGCCCCAGCATTTT; CDR3aa: CAISETSYSNQPQHF
d_gene: NA; j_gene: TRBJ1-1; abundance: NA; v_gene: TRBV29-1; CDR3nt: TGCAGCGCTGGGGGGCAGGAGGGGACTGAAGCTTTCTTT; CDR3aa: CSAGGQEGTEAFF
d_gene: TRBD2; j_gene: TRBJ2-2; abundance: NA; v_gene: TRBV6-5; CDR3nt: TGTGCCAGCAGTTACGGTGCGGGGGTTAACTCCGGGGAGCTGTTTTTT; CDR3aa: CASSYGAGVNSGELFF
d_gene: TRBD1; j_gene: TRBJ1-2; abundance: NA; v_gene: TRBV29-1; CDR3nt: TGCAGCGTTGCGGTCTTTTTGGGACAGACAACTAACTATGGCTACACCTTC; CDR3aa: CSVAVFLGQTTNYGYTF
d_gene: NA; j_gene: TRBJ1-2; abundance: NA; v_gene: TRBV9; CDR3nt: TGTGCCAGCAGCGCAGGGGTAGACTATGGCTACACCTTC; CDR3aa: CASSAGVDYGYTF
d_gene: NA; j_gene: TRBJ1-2; abundance: NA; v_gene: TRBV5-6; CDR3nt: TGTGCCAGCAGCCCCCGGGGGATCTATGGCTACACCTTC; CDR3aa: CASSPRGIYGYTF
d_gene: NA; j_gene: TRBJ1-2; abundance: NA; v_gene: TRBV2; CDR3nt: TGTGCCAGCAGTGAATTACAGGGAGACTATGGCTACACCTTC; CDR3aa: CASSELQGDYGYTF
d_gene: NA; j_gene: TRBJ1-2; abundance: NA; v_gene: TRBV28; CDR3nt: TGTGCCAGCAGTTTCCCGGGGGGGGGCTACACCTTC; CDR3aa: CASSFPGGGYTF
d_gene: TRBD1; j_gene: TRBJ1-5; abundance: NA; v_gene: TRBV19; CDR3nt: TGTGCCAGTAGTCTTTGGACAGGGCGGCCCCAGCATTTT; CDR3aa: CASSLWTGRPQHF